This is a list of T cell receptor beta chains from one sample in a study of blood T cell repertoires in COVID-19. Profiling relied on immunoSEQ multiplex PCR, and the TCRdb table lists in-frame clones only, not all of them. The sample consists of a few hundred thousand clones, roughly 85% of them appearing once. Sequenced material: PBMCs or T cells enriched from blood (not recorded which). These receptors were obtained from a woman in her twenties or thirties who had recovered from COVID-19. Both conserved end residues are trimmed from each CDR3.

TRBJ2-2	15	TRBV19	ASSKGQGLMNTGELF
TRBJ1-4	13	TRBV14	ASSQHGTVSEKLF
TRBJ2-1	13	TRBV7-3	ASSLGAEAYNEQF
TRBJ1-6	14	TRBV7-8	ASSPDRETYNSPLH
TRBJ1-3	13	TRBV3-1/TRBV3-2	ASSQGQGRGNTIY
TRBJ1-1	14	TRBV5-1	ASSYYRQNMNTEAF
TRBJ1-5	13	TRBV9	ASSAGGLSNQPQH
TRBJ1-3	13	TRBV7-9	ASPSGQGARNTIY
TRBJ1-2	15	TRBV5-1	ASQLLPPAEATYGYT
TRBJ1-1	15	TRBV28	ASKSRQGRGGNTEAF
TRBJ1-5	13	TRBV7-9	ASSPPGDVNQPQH
TRBJ1-1	13	TRBV14	ASSLGQRLNTEAF
TRBJ1-6	13	TRBV7-9	ASSLAPGDNSPLH
TRBJ1-2	11	TRBV28	ASSLPRRYGYT
TRBJ2-5	12	TRBV11-2	ASSLGTGTETQY
TRBJ1-4	11	TRBV30	AWAGTVNEKLF
TRBJ1-1	11	TRBV5-1	ASSLRGNTEAF
TRBJ1-1	14	TRBV28	ASSLIVWSVNTEAF
TRBJ2-5	14	TRBV3-1/TRBV3-2	ASSQGPLGPQETQY
TRBJ2-3	10	TRBV9	ASSTGTDTQY
TRBJ2-7	13	TRBV28	ASTFGEPSSYEQY
TRBJ1-1	13	TRBV5-8	ASSSGQLMNTEAF
TRBJ2-3	14	TRBV27	ASRPELAGVVDTQY
TRBJ2-1	14	TRBV5-1	ASSYAAGGQYNEQF
TRBJ1-6	11	TRBV4-1	ASSQGGNSPLH
TRBJ1-1	16	TRBV28	ASSTRYGRGHVITEAF
TRBJ1-5	12	TRBV28	ASRSGTVNQPQH
TRBJ2-1	12	TRBV14	ASSPSGGFNEQF
TRBJ2-5	17	TRBV10-3	AISEQPGGAGGVEETQY
TRBJ1-3	15	TRBV4-1	ASSQESLGGLGNTIY
TRBJ1-2	9	TRBV20-1	SAPVPYGYT
TRBJ2-1	16	TRBV18	ASSPQSSGGTIYNEQF
TRBJ2-2	14	TRBV7-3	ASSSGLAGGAGELF
TRBJ1-6	15	TRBV13	ASSLTGTGVKQSPLH
TRBJ1-2	11	TRBV28	ASSFSSPYGYT
TRBJ1-2	13	TRBV7-9	ASSLAGHVIYGYT
TRBJ1-2	11	TRBV28	ASSLGGLIGYT
TRBJ2-7	13	TRBV6-5	ASSYWAGGVYEQY
TRBJ2-7	10	TRBV5-1	ASSLDSPEQY
TRBJ1-1	13	TRBV28	ASSYRVHFDTEAF
TRBJ1-2	13	TRBV2	ASRQGSQTSLGYT